These 7 T cell receptor beta chains came from one sample sequenced in a study of vaccination and CD4 T cells after COVID-19. Indicated treatment: roughly 10-day PBMC culture with coronavirus spike peptide pools or control peptides (ViraFEST assay). CD4+ T cells that came from the unexposed donor were collected before the COVID-19 pandemic (2011-2018). Antigen specificity for these receptors is unknown. The Oncomine TCR Beta short-read assay sequenced DNA from cultured CD4+ T cells. TCRdb fed the PCR reads into MiXCR, producing one record per CDR3 protein. The sample holds around 310 distinct CDR3 sequences, 7.4% seen once. The material sequenced was CD4+ T cells from blood, cultured in vitro. The receptor set was obtained from a human donor in good health.

This clonotype is large by share. The rearrangement joins TRBV10-3 to TRBJ2-4, with 14 bases identical to TRBD2. V was clipped by 0 bases and J by 2 bases; unmatched bases: 3. This CDR3 has 18 residues. The germline CDR1 and CDR2 sequences are ENHRY and SYGVKD. The CDR3 DNA sequence: TGTGCCATCAGTGAGTCTGGGACTAGCGGGAGTACCAAAAACATTCAGTACTTC. The encoded protein is CAISESGTSGSTKNIQYF.

In its sample, this clonotype ranks as medium-sized (0.01 to 0.1%). The chain links TRBV5-6 to TRBJ2-7; weak D call: TRBD2 (5 bases). The CDR3 is made up of 14 amino acids. Germline V gene sequence: CDR1 SGHDT, CDR2 YYEEEE. Trimming stripped 1 base from V and 2 bases from J, with 10 bases between. This CDR3 is CASSLIGITYEQYF. CDR3 nucleotides: TGTGCCAGCAGCTTGATCGGGATCACCTACGAGCAGTACTTC. The complete variable domain, with remaining parts taken from reference TRBV5-6 and TRBJ2-7, reads DAGVTQSPTHLIKTRGQQVTLRCSPKSGHDTVSWYQQALGQGPQFIFQYYEEEERQRGNFPDRFSGHQFPNYSSELNVNALLLGDSALYLCASSLIGITYEQYFGPGTRLTVT.

The chain couples TRBV2 to TRBJ1-4, with 7 bases aligning to TRBD1. Unmatched junction bases numbered 5, after V lost 10 bases and J lost 6 bases. Germline CDR1 SNHLY, CDR2 FYNNEI. This CDR3 contains 12 residues. The CDR3 DNA follows: TGTGCCAAACGAGGGGGCGATGAAAAACTGTTTTTT. Its translation is CAKRGGDEKLFF.

Within the sample, this clonotype is large. The chain employs TRBV7-3 and TRBJ2-2, with unresolved D. The CDR3 runs 15 residues. Per germline, CDR1 SGHTA and CDR2 FQGTGA. Trimming left V 2 bases short and J 5 bases short, with 12 bases between. The CDR3 DNA sequence: TGTGCCAGCAGCTTATCCTCTACATATACCGGGGAGCTGTTTTTT. Translation: CASSLSSTYTGELFF.

By its share, this clonotype is large (0.1 to 1%). The chain recombines TRBV20-1 with TRBJ1-5; D remains unclear. Germline loops: CDR1 DFQATT, CDR2 SNEGSKA (reference sequence). V lost 3 bases to trimming and J lost 5 bases, with 8 bases between them. The CDR3 has 12 amino acids. The CDR3 here is CSARAVDQPQHF. CDR3 DNA sequence: TGCAGTGCTAGGGCAGTCGATCAGCCCCAGCATTTT.

This clonotype is labeled as large. V usage is TRBV7-3 and J usage is TRBJ2-3, with D possibly called TRBD1 or TRBD2 (5 bases each). Germline CDR1 and CDR2: SGHTA and FQGTGA. The CDR3 loop spans 17 amino acids. Trimming cost V 5 bases and J 4 bases, with 22 bases left between them. CDR3 nucleotide sequence: TGTGCCAGCAGCCCCCAATTCGTACGGGACGGCGCAGATACGCAGTATTTT. This codes for CASSPQFVRDGADTQYF. Full variable domain (missing parts from reference TRBV7-3 and TRBJ2-3): GAGVSQTPSNKVTEKGKYVELRCDPISGHTALYWYRQSLGQGPEFLIYFQGTGAADDSGLPNDRFFAVRPEGSVSTLKIQRTERGDSAVYLCASSPQFVRDGADTQYFGPGTRLTVL.

This clonotype is termed large. This chain connects TRBV21-1 to TRBJ1-2. TRBV21-1 is classified as a pseudogene. The CDR3 length is 12 residues. CDR3 sequence reads: CASSPPRCGYTF. The CDR3 DNA reads TGTGCCAGCAGCCCGCCTCGGTGTGGCTACACCTTC.